These T cell receptor beta chains were read from a single sample in a study of shared clonotypes between healthy human individuals. TCRdb's table, derived via immunoSEQ multiplex PCR, lists solely in-frame clones and lacks some. Of roughly 2.4 million clones detected, approximately 94% appear once; the ten largest clones hold roughly 0.13%. The sequenced sample was naive CD4+ T cells sorted from blood. Receptors were obtained from a young man in good health. Both conserved end residues are part of each CDR3. A D gene is named only where the DNA matches it firmly. Clone size is shown for a subset of rows, as once, few, many or a class of expanded clone.

size | J | D | V | DNA | CDR3
few | TRBJ1-3 | TRBD1 | TRBV30 | TGTGCCTTACGGGACAGGGGTTCAGGAAACACCATATATTTT | CALRDRGSGNTIYF
. | TRBJ1-6 | . | TRBV28 | TGTGCCAGCAGTTTGAGACAGAATAGAAATTCACCCCTCCACTTT | CASSLRQNRNSPLHF
. | TRBJ2-1 | TRBD2 | TRBV9 | TGTGCCAGCAGCCCCGGGACTAGCGTATCGGTTGAGCAGTTCTTC | CASSPGTSVSVEQFF
. | TRBJ2-7 | . | TRBV5-1 | TGCGCCAGCGCCCTGGAGCCCTACGAGCAGTACTTC | CASALEPYEQYF
. | TRBJ2-1 | . | TRBV20-1 | TGCAGTGCTAGTGACGGCAATGAGCAGTTCTTC | CSASDGNEQFF
. | TRBJ1-2 | . | TRBV9 | TGTGCCAGCAGCGTAGGGGCCGAGAATAACTATGGCTACACCTTC | CASSVGAENNYGYTF
. | TRBJ2-2 | . | TRBV10-3 | TGTGCCATCAGTGAACGACCCAATAGAGGGAGGGGGGACACCGGGGAGCTGTTTTTT | CAISERPNRGRGDTGELFF
. | TRBJ2-5 | . | TRBV2 | TGTGCCAGCAGTAGGGGGTCCGGAGAGACCCAGTACTTC | CASSRGSGETQYF
. | TRBJ2-1 | TRBD2 | TRBV7-2 | TGTGCCACCAGACTAGCGGGAGGGCCGGGTTCCTACAATGAGCAGTTCTTC | CATRLAGGPGSYNEQFF
. | TRBJ1-6 | . | TRBV30 | TGTGCCTGGAGTTCAGGGAGGGGATCACCCCTCCACTTT | CAWSSGRGSPLHF
few | TRBJ2-2 | . | TRBV6-5 | TGTGCCAGCAGTTACAACACCGGGGAGCTGTTTTTT | CASSYNTGELFF
. | TRBJ1-3 | . | TRBV9 | TGTGCCAGCAGCGTAGACCCAGTCTCTGGAAACACCATATATTTT | CASSVDPVSGNTIYF
. | TRBJ1-4 | TRBD1 | TRBV7-9 | TGTGCCAGCAGCTCCGGGACAGGGTCAGAAAAACTGTTTTTT | CASSSGTGSEKLFF
. | TRBJ1-4 | . | TRBV6-5 | TGTGCCAGCAGTTACTCGAATGCAGGCGGTGAAAAACTGTTTTTT | CASSYSNAGGEKLFF
. | TRBJ2-7 | TRBD1 | TRBV19 | TGTGCCAGTAGTAAAACCGGGACAGGGACCTACGAGCAGTACTTC | CASSKTGTGTYEQYF
. | TRBJ1-5 | TRBD1 | TRBV18 | TGTGCCAGCTCACCACCTATGGGACAGGACAATCAGCCCCAGCATTTT | CASSPPMGQDNQPQHF
. | TRBJ2-7 | TRBD2 | TRBV27 | TGTGCCAGCATCTCCCGGGGGGACGAGCAGTACTTC | CASISRGDEQYF
. | TRBJ2-7 | TRBD1 | TRBV6-4 | TGTGCCAGCAGGCCGGGACAGGGGATCCACGAGCAGTACTTC | CASRPGQGIHEQYF
. | TRBJ2-6 | TRBD2 | TRBV19 | TGTGCCAGTAGTCCTCTAGCGGGAGGAGTATCTGGGGCCAACGTCCTGACTTTC | CASSPLAGGVSGANVLTF